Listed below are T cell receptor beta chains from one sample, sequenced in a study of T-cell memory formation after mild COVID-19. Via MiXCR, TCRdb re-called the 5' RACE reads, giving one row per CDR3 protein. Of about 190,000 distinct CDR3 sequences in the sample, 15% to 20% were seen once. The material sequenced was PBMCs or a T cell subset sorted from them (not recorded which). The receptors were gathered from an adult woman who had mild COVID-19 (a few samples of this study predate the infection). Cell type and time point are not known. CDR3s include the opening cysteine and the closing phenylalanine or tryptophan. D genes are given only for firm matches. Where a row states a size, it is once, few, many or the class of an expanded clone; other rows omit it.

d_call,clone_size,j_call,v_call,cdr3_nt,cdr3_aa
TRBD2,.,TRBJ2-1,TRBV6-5,TGTGCCAGCAGACCCATAGCGGGGGGGCGGAATGAGCAGTTCTTC,CASRPIAGGRNEQFF
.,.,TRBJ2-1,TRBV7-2,TGTGCCAGCAGCTTAGACAAATTAGTCGAGCAGTTCTTC,CASSLDKLVEQFF
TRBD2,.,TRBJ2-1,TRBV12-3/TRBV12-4,TGTGCCAGCAGTTTAGCTCCCCTAGCGGGAGGGCATCCGATTGGGGAGCAGTTCTTC,CASSLAPLAGGHPIGEQFF
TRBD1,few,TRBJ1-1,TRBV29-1,TGCAGCGTTGGCGGGGGACAGGGTCTACCTGAAGCTTTCTTT,CSVGGGQGLPEAFF
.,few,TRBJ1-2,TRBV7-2,TGTGCCAGCAGCTTTAGGGCGAGGACAGCGAATGTTAACTATGGCTACACCTTC,CASSFRARTANVNYGYTF
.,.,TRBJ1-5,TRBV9,TGTGCCAGCAGCGTAGACGGGGGGACGAGCAATCAGCCCCAGCATTTT,CASSVDGGTSNQPQHF
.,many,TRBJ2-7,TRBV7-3,TGTGCCAGCAGCTTAAAGGGGTTCGGCGAGCAGTACTTC,CASSLKGFGEQYF
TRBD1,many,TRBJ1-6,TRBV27,TGTGCCAGCAGCAACCACAGGGGGTATTTAGGTTCACCCCTCCACTTT,CASSNHRGYLGSPLHF
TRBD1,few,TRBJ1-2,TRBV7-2,TGTGCCAGCAGCCCGAACTCCGGGACAGGGGCTTATGGCTACACCTTC,CASSPNSGTGAYGYTF
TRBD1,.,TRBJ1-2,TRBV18,TGTGCCAGCTCACCGCCCGGGACAGCGGCGGGGTATGGCTACACCTTC,CASSPPGTAAGYGYTF
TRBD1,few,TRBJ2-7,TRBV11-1,TGTGCCAGCAGTTCCTCGGACAGGGTAACCTACGAGCAGTACTTC,CASSSSDRVTYEQYF
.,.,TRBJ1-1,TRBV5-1,TGCGCCAGCAGCTGGGACACCATGAACACTGAAGCTTTCTTT,CASSWDTMNTEAFF
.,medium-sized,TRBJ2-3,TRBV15,TGTGCCACCAGCAGAGATCGATTAGGCGGGGCCGCATTTGATACGCAGTATTTT,CATSRDRLGGAAFDTQYF
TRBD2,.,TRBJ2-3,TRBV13,TGTGCCAGCAGCCCCGAGCGGGGGAGAGATACGCAGTATTTT,CASSPERGRDTQYF
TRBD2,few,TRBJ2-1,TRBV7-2,TGTGCCAGCAGCTTAGGCGGGAGGGCCAAGGTTGAGCAGTTCTTC,CASSLGGRAKVEQFF
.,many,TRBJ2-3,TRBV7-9,TGTGCCAGCAGCTTTGCCCAAGGCAACTCGGATACGCAGTATTTT,CASSFAQGNSDTQYF
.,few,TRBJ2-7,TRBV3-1,TGTGCCAGCAGCCAAGTCCACCTCTCCTACGAGCAGTACTTC,CASSQVHLSYEQYF
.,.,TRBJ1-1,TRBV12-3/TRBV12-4,TGTGCCAGCAGTAGCGGACCTGCGGGGATACCTGAAGCTTTCTTT,CASSSGPAGIPEAFF
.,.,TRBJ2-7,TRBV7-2,TGTGCCAGCAGCTTAGACTGGGAGTCCTCCTACGAGCAGTACTTC,CASSLDWESSYEQYF
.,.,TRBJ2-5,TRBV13,TGTGCCAGCAGCTTATGGGAAGAGACCCAGTACTTC,CASSLWEETQYF
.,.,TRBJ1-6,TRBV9,TGTGCCAGCAGCAAACAGGGTGGAAATTCACCCCTCCACTTT,CASSKQGGNSPLHF
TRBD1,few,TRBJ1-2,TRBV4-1,TGCGCCAGCAGCCACTCCACAGGGGGGGATGGCTACACCTTC,CASSHSTGGDGYTF
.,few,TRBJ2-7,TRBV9,TGTGCCAGCAGCCTATCGGGTTTGAACGAGCAGTACTTC,CASSLSGLNEQYF
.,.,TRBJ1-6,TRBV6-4,TGTGCCAGCAGTGAACGAGGGGGTAATTCACCCCTCCACTTT,CASSERGGNSPLHF
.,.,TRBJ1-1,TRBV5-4,TGTGCCAGCAGCTCGGACATCAACACTGAAGCTTTCTTT,CASSSDINTEAFF
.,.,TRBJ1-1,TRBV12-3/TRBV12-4,TGTGCCAGCAGTCCGCGCGGGTCTGGCACTGAAGCTTTCTTT,CASSPRGSGTEAFF
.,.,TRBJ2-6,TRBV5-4,TGTGCCAGCAGCTTGGGTCGGGGGGCGCAAGGGGCCAACGTCCTGACTTTC,CASSLGRGAQGANVLTF
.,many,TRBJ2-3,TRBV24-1,TGTGCCACCACCTTTCCCGACAGTGGGGTAATGGATACGCAGTATTTT,CATTFPDSGVMDTQYF
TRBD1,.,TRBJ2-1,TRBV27,TGTGCCAGCAGTTTATTTGGGCGCTGGGGACAGTCCACTTCCTACAATGAGCAGTTCTTC,CASSLFGRWGQSTSYNEQFF
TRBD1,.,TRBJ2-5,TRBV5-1,TGCGCCAGCAGCGTGGGACAGGGACAAGAGACCCAGTACTTC,CASSVGQGQETQYF
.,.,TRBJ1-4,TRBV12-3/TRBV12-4,TGTGCCAGCAGTCCTCAAATCCCCGGCGGGAATGAAAAACTGTTTTTT,CASSPQIPGGNEKLFF
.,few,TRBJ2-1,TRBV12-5,TGTGCTAGTGGTGTGTGGGGTGAGCAGTTCTTC,CASGVWGEQFF
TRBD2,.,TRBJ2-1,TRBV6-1,TGTGCCAGCAGTGAAATCCTACTAGCGGGGTTGTCCTATGAGCAGTTCTTC,CASSEILLAGLSYEQFF
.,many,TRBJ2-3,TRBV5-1,TGCGCCAGCACCCTCAAGGGCGGGAGCACAGATACGCAGTATTTT,CASTLKGGSTDTQYF